This T cell receptor beta chain derives from a study of CD8 T cells in Susac syndrome. RNA, at roughly 0.45 to 1 ug, was reverse transcribed with random hexamers. Across 54 Vbeta and 13 Jbeta, TCR beta CDR3 was amplified with immunoSEQ multiplex PCR. MiXCR, run by TCRdb on the immunoSEQ multiplex PCR reads, gives a single entry per CDR3 protein. The sample consists of just over 80,000 distinct CDR3 sequences, just under 95% of them appearing once. V was trimmed by 5 bases and J by 3 bases, leaving 22 bases between them. This CDR3 spans 17 amino acids. CD8+ and CD4+ blood T cells underwent TCR beta sequencing. Healthy donors, matched for age and sex, constituted the control group.

The sequencing input was CD8+ T cells from PBMCs. The source is a human donor in good health. V is TRBV12-3 or TRBV12-4 and J is TRBJ1-1; D call uncertain. The CDR3 nucleotides are TGTGCCAGCAGTCCATCAAGGCTTTACCGCGGGGACACTGAAGCTTTCTTT. It specifies CASSPSRLYRGDTEAFF.